The rows below give T cell receptor beta chains drawn from one sample of a study of CD8+CD57+ T cells in acquired aplastic anemia. TCRdb analysed the reads with MiXCR anew, one entry per CDR3 protein. The repertoire holds under 200,000 distinct CDR3 sequences, with under 50% as singletons. Sequenced sample: sorted CD4+, CD8+, or CD8+CD57+ T cells (not recorded which) from PBMCs. Receptor source: a human donor with aplastic anemia. Both conserved end residues are part of each CDR3. Fields, in order: D gene, clone size, V gene, J gene, CDR3 DNA, CDR3 protein. The D gene is left open where the match is weak. Clone size, where shown, is once, few, many, or a class for clones that have expanded.

TRBD2	few	TRBV29-1	TRBJ2-7	TGCAGCGTCGAACTAGCGGGAGAGTACGAGCAGTACTTC	CSVELAGEYEQYF
.	many	TRBV5-1	TRBJ2-5	TGCGCCAGCAGCCCAAGACTAGAGGCGGAGACCCAGTACTTC	CASSPRLEAETQYF
.	.	TRBV20-1	TRBJ2-3	TGCAGTGCCGTGGACGCCCTATCCACAGATACGCAGTATTTT	CSAVDALSTDTQYF
.	many	TRBV6-4	TRBJ2-5	TGTGCCAGCAGTAGACCCCGTTTTGGGGAGACCCAGTACTTC	CASSRPRFGETQYF
.	.	TRBV11-1	TRBJ2-3	TGTGCCAGCAGCTTAGCGCGCAGCGGAGACACAGATACGCAGTATTTT	CASSLARSGDTDTQYF
.	many	TRBV25-1	TRBJ1-4	TGTGCCAGCAGTGAATCCAGGGGAGGGGTAAGGAGAGAAAAACTGTTTTTT	CASSESRGGVRREKLFF
TRBD1	.	TRBV9	TRBJ2-7	TGTGCCAGCAGCGAGTCAGGGGGCACCTACGAGCAGTACTTC	CASSESGGTYEQYF
TRBD2	many	TRBV2	TRBJ2-3	TGTGCCAGCAGTGAATTTAGCGGGAGTGGGGATACGCAGTATTTT	CASSEFSGSGDTQYF
.	few	TRBV19	TRBJ2-3	TGTGCCAGTAGTATAGGAGGACTGGCCACAGATACGCAGTATTTT	CASSIGGLATDTQYF
.	few	TRBV19	TRBJ2-5	TGTGCCAGTAGTTCGACAAGGAAAGAGACCCAGTACTTC	CASSSTRKETQYF
TRBD1	many	TRBV5-6	TRBJ1-2	TGTGCCAGCAGCTTGGGGGACAGCTCACCCGTCTATGGCTACACCTTC	CASSLGDSSPVYGYTF
.	once	TRBV24-1	TRBJ1-2	TGTGCCACCAGTCCGAGGGTACAGGGCTATGGCTACACCTTC	CATSPRVQGYGYTF
TRBD1	few	TRBV6-5	TRBJ1-4	TGTGCCAGCAGCCCACAGGGGACTAATGAAAAACTGTTTTTT	CASSPQGTNEKLFF
.	.	TRBV7-2	TRBJ2-7	TGTGCCAGCAGCTTAGCTAACAGAGCCTACGAGCAGTACTTC	CASSLANRAYEQYF
TRBD2	.	TRBV11-2	TRBJ2-3	TGTGCCAGCAGCTTAGATCTGGCGGGAGTGGGCACAGATACGCAGTATTTT	CASSLDLAGVGTDTQYF
.	.	TRBV24-1	TRBJ2-5	TGTGCCACCGGGCGGGCGGACCAAGAGACCCAGTACTTC	CATGRADQETQYF
.	.	TRBV19	TRBJ1-4	TGTGCCAGTAGTAGATGGGCTGAAAATGAAAAACTGTTTTTT	CASSRWAENEKLFF
TRBD2	many	TRBV19	TRBJ2-7	TGTGCCAGTAGTATAGGGGAGGGTCCCTACGAGCAGTACTTC	CASSIGEGPYEQYF
.	once	TRBV5-1	TRBJ1-1	TGCGCCAGCAGCCCGACACTCGGGGAATCGCAGACTGAAGCTTTCTTT	CASSPTLGESQTEAFF
.	.	TRBV20-1	TRBJ1-1	TGCAGTGCTAGAGATTTTTCAGGACTCAAGAACACTGAAGCTTTCTTT	CSARDFSGLKNTEAFF
.	many	TRBV20-1	TRBJ1-1	TGCAGTGCTAGGGAGGACAGTGAAGCTTTCTTT	CSAREDSEAFF
.	.	TRBV7-9	TRBJ1-3	TGTGCCAGCAGCCGGCCTGAGCGGGGAAACACCATATATTTT	CASSRPERGNTIYF
TRBD2	many	TRBV10-3	TRBJ2-7	TGTGCCATCAGTACTAGCGGGGCTTCCTACGAGCAGTACTTC	CAISTSGASYEQYF
.	once	TRBV12-3/TRBV12-4	TRBJ2-7	TGTGCCAGCAGCAGGGAGTTTTCCTACGAGCAGTACTTC	CASSREFSYEQYF
TRBD2	.	TRBV25-1	TRBJ2-3	TGTGCCAGCAGTTACTCTTGGCGGGAGGGCCTACTGGATACGCAGTATTTT	CASSYSWREGLLDTQYF
TRBD2	many	TRBV3-1	TRBJ2-3	TGTGCCAGCAGCCAAGCGGTAGCGGGAGGGATGGATACGCAGTATTTT	CASSQAVAGGMDTQYF
TRBD2	many	TRBV18	TRBJ2-2	TGTGCCAGCAGTCGACTAGCGGGAGACACCGGGGAGCTGTTTTTT	CASSRLAGDTGELFF
TRBD2	many	TRBV20-1	TRBJ2-1	TGCAGTGCTAGAGATCGAACCGGGACTAGCGGGAGGGCCGAGGACAATGAGCAGTTCTTC	CSARDRTGTSGRAEDNEQFF
.	.	TRBV7-3	TRBJ2-1	TGTGCCAGCAGCGGGAGCGATGAGCAGTTCTTC	CASSGSDEQFF
TRBD1	.	TRBV6-1	TRBJ1-6	TGTGCCAGCAGTGAAGATGGGACAGATGATTCACCCCTCCACTTT	CASSEDGTDDSPLHF
TRBD1	.	TRBV9	TRBJ2-7	TGTGCCAGCAGCTCCGACAGGGGCACTTACTTTACCTACGAGCAGTACTTC	CASSSDRGTYFTYEQYF
TRBD1	.	TRBV2	TRBJ2-7	TGTGCCAGCAGTGCATGGGTACAGGGGGCCCACGAGCAGTACTTC	CASSAWVQGAHEQYF
.	many	TRBV5-5	TRBJ1-2	TGTGCCAGCAGCTTGGACCGGGGGCCCTATGGCTACACCTTC	CASSLDRGPYGYTF
TRBD1	.	TRBV5-1	TRBJ1-1	TGCGCCAGCAGCCAAAAAGGACAGGGTGGGAACACTGAAGCTTTCTTT	CASSQKGQGGNTEAFF
.	.	TRBV4-3	TRBJ1-1	TGCGCCAGCAGCCATTTGGGGGGGGAGAACACTGAAGCTTTCTTT	CASSHLGGENTEAFF
.	few	TRBV24-1	TRBJ2-1	TGTGCCACCAGTGACCGATACGGGGGTGAGGGGAATGAGCAGTTCTTC	CATSDRYGGEGNEQFF
.	many	TRBV7-2	TRBJ1-2	TGTGCCAGCAGCTTAGTGGGGCCAGACTATGGCTACACCTTC	CASSLVGPDYGYTF
.	.	TRBV11-2	TRBJ1-6	TGTGCCAGCAGCTTAGGTTGGCAGGGGCATTCACCCCTCCACTTT	CASSLGWQGHSPLHF
TRBD1	many	TRBV14	TRBJ1-1	TGTGCCAGCAGCCAAGAATTGAGGGGGCGACGGACTGAAGCTTTCTTT	CASSQELRGRRTEAFF
TRBD1	.	TRBV18	TRBJ1-5	TGTGCCAGCTCACCATCACAGGGGGCTGTTCAGCCCCAGCATTTT	CASSPSQGAVQPQHF
.	.	TRBV19	TRBJ2-7	TGTGCCAGTAGTAAAGGGGAATGGCACGAGCAGTACTTC	CASSKGEWHEQYF
.	.	TRBV10-3	TRBJ1-4	TGTGCCATCAGTGATCTTGCAAATGAAAAACTGTTTTTT	CAISDLANEKLFF
.	.	TRBV15	TRBJ1-1	TGTGCCACCTCGACAGTGAACACTGAAGCTTTCTTT	CATSTVNTEAFF
TRBD2	.	TRBV11-2	TRBJ2-1	TGTGCCAGCAGCTTAGATTGGTCCAGGTTGGGACTAGCGTCCCCCGGCTCCTACAATGAGCAGTTCTTC	CASSLDWSRLGLASPGSYNEQFF
.	.	TRBV24-1	TRBJ2-1	TGTGCCACCAGTGACGGGAGCCGGAATGAGCAGTTCTTC	CATSDGSRNEQFF
.	few	TRBV28	TRBJ2-3	TGTGCCAGCACGCACACAGATACGCAGTATTTT	CASTHTDTQYF
.	few	TRBV10-2	TRBJ2-7	TGCGCCAGCAGTGAGATGATAGGATCCTACGAGCAGTACTTC	CASSEMIGSYEQYF
.	.	TRBV20-1	TRBJ2-7	TGCAGTGCTAGAGATATGTCCTACGAGCAGTACTTC	CSARDMSYEQYF
.	.	TRBV7-9	TRBJ1-2	TGTGCCAGCAGTGGACGCTCCACTGGCTACACCTTC	CASSGRSTGYTF